The 9 T cell receptor beta chains presented below share a single source sample, sequenced in a study of response to subunit inactivated influenza vaccine. TCRdb redid the calling of the RT-PCR reads with MiXCR, one entry per CDR3 protein. Of about 780,000 distinct CDR3 sequences listed, under 20% are singletons. The source material was PBMCs from blood, sampled approximately 5 days after vaccination. Receptor source: a man aged 45-65 years who received an inactivated influenza vaccine.

This sequence joins TRBV20-1 and TRBJ2-7; D is unclear. The CDR3 has 12 amino acids. Trimming pared 3 bases from V and 3 bases from J, leaving 9 bases between. Germline V gene lookup returns CDR1 DFQATT and CDR2 SNEGSKA (reference sequence). CDR3 bases: TGCAGTGCTAGTGGCGACCTCTACGAGCAGTACTTC. Translating it yields CSASGDLYEQYF.

This clonotype turned up a few times. The V call is TRBV7-2, the J call TRBJ2-5; 12 nucleotides line up with TRBD1. The length of the CDR3 is 15 residues. V gave up 5 bases and J gave up 5 bases; unmatched junction bases: 6. The germline gives CDR1 SGHTA, CDR2 FQGNSA. The CDR3 reads CASSTWDRGPETQYF. Here the CDR3 DNA reads TGTGCCAGCAGCACTTGGGACAGGGGGCCTGAGACCCAGTACTTC.

The chain links TRBV7-2 to TRBJ2-1; D not resolved. CDR3 size: 14 residues. Trimming removed 2 bases from V and 0 bases from J, with 5 bases in between. Germline CDR1 SGHTA, CDR2 FQGNSA. The CDR3 DNA sequence: TGTGCCAGCAGCTTAACGCCCTCCTACAATGAGCAGTTCTTC. The encoded protein is CASSLTPSYNEQFF.

The sample holds many counts of this clonotype. The chain combines TRBV6-1 with TRBJ2-7; D might be TRBD1 (5 bases). Germline lookup yields CDR1 MNHNS and CDR2 SASEGT. Trimming shortened V by 6 bases and J by 1 base, and 13 bases separated the two germline ends. The CDR3 contains 14 residues. CDR3 sequence reads: CASSRQGISYEQYF. The DNA for the CDR3 is TGTGCCAGCAGCCGTCAGGGAATTTCCTACGAGCAGTACTTC.

The chain couples TRBV20-1 to TRBJ2-7, with a weak D call TRBD1 (5 bases). This CDR3 comprises 12 residues. Germline V CDR1 and CDR2: DFQATT, SNEGSKA (reference sequence). V lost 6 bases to trimming and J lost 4 bases, with 13 bases between them. Written as DNA, the CDR3 is TGCAGTGCCGCTGGGCAGGGATACGAGCAGTACTTC. Translated: CSAAGQGYEQYF.

This clonotype was picked up a small number of times. The V and J genes are TRBV5-1 and TRBJ2-5, with 10 bases lining up with TRBD1. V trimming: 2 bases; J trimming: 5 bases; junction bases outside the gene matches: 12. Germline V lookup: CDR1 SGHRS, CDR2 YFSETQ. The CDR3 extends over 17 amino acids. The CDR3 reads CASSFLPGTGVLETQYF. CDR3 nucleotide sequence: TGCGCCAGCAGCTTCCTCCCCGGGACAGGGGTTTTGGAGACCCAGTACTTC.

This clonotype has a handful of counts. The chain is built from TRBV6-1 and TRBJ2-3; D is ambiguous. V lost 6 bases and J 3 bases, leaving 13 bases between the germline ends. The CDR3 runs 14 residues. The V gene's germline CDR1 is MNHNS and CDR2 SASEGT. CDR3 region: CASRATGSTDTQYF. CDR3 nucleotide sequence: TGTGCCAGCAGGGCGACTGGATCAACAGATACGCAGTATTTT.

The gene calls are TRBV6-1 and TRBJ2-7; 13 bases align to TRBD2. The CDR3 sequence is 15 residues long. With 6 bases clipped from V and 5 bases from J, the junction kept 7 bases outside the gene matches. The V gene's germline CDR1 is MNHNS and CDR2 SASEGT. The DNA for the CDR3 is TGTGCCAGCAGAGATCGACTAGCGGGAGGAAACGAGCAGTACTTC. Residues: CASRDRLAGGNEQYF.

This clonotype has more than one count but fewer than ten. The gene calls are TRBV12-3 or TRBV12-4 and TRBJ2-2; TRBD1 agrees at 7 bases. The V segment lost 2 bases and the J segment 7 bases; nucleotides outside the gene matches: 4. CDR3 length equals 14 residues. CDR3 DNA sequence: TGTGCCAGCAGTTTACCAACAGGGGTCGGGGAGCTGTTTTTT. Translation: CASSLPTGVGELFF.